Below, 32 T cell receptor beta chains from the same sample are listed, as sequenced in a study of Graves' ophthalmopathy and Graves' hyperthyroidism. Amplification targeted the TCR beta CDR3 regions, with RNA transcripts as the source material. In the first round, RT-PCR was carried out with HTBI primers, and a multiplex PCR formed the second round. TCRdb re-called the multiplex PCR reads through MiXCR, storing one row per CDR3 protein. The data hold 350,000 or so distinct CDR3 sequences, with under 20% observed a single time. The material sequenced was peripheral blood. The source is an adult man with Graves' ophthalmopathy.

This clonotype showed up many times. The genes are TRBV2 and TRBJ1-5, with TRBD1 matching 10 bases. Germline loops: CDR1 SNHLY, CDR2 FYNNEI. Trimming took 7 bases from V and 0 from J; bases not matched to a gene: 12. CDR3 length: 18 residues. Here the CDR3 reads CASTRDRGTTDSNQPQHF. CDR3 coding DNA: TGTGCCAGCACCCGGGACAGGGGTACGACCGATAGCAATCAGCCCCAGCATTTT.

This clonotype was seen ten or more times. The chain carries TRBV7-3 and TRBJ1-2; D is unclear. Germline values: CDR1 SGHTA, CDR2 FQGTGA. The CDR3 sequence is 15 residues long. The V gene lost 10 bases and the J gene lost 0 bases, with 18 bases spanning the gap. The CDR3, as DNA: TGTGCCACCCTCTTACGGACCCCACCTAACTATGGCTACACCTTC. Translating it yields CATLLRTPPNYGYTF.

This clonotype has ten or more counts. One end of the junction varies from germline; a read error may be responsible. V usage is TRBV6-1 and J usage is TRBJ2-7, with 8 positions matching TRBD1. Germline V gene lookup returns CDR1 MNHNS and CDR2 SASEGT. The CDR3 consists of 14 residues. CDR3 loop: CAGSLRGLSYEQYF. CDR3 coding DNA: TGTGCCGGCAGCCTCAGGGGGCTCTCCTACGAGCAGTACTTC.

The sample holds many counts of this clonotype. The chain couples TRBV2 to TRBJ2-7; 10 nucleotides agree with TRBD1. Germline V gene data show CDR1 as SNHLY and CDR2 as FYNNEI. The CDR3 extends over 16 amino acids. J gave up 3 bases and V 4 bases, and 9 bases lay outside the gene matches. CDR3 loop: CASSVGQDRGFYEQYF. The CDR3 nucleotides are TGTGCCAGCAGTGTAGGGCAGGACAGGGGGTTCTACGAGCAGTACTTC.

This clonotype was observed at least ten times. The V and J genes are TRBV28 and TRBJ2-5; D is undetermined. In germline, CDR1 is MDHEN, CDR2 SYDVKM. The CDR3 contains 13 residues. V lost 8 bases and J lost 5, with 15 bases in between. CDR3 loop: CASCKNTFETQYF. The DNA for the CDR3 is TGTGCCAGCTGTAAAAATACGTTTGAGACCCAGTACTTC.

This clonotype was detected many times. This sequence joins TRBV30 and TRBJ2-7, with a possible D match to TRBD1 (6 bases). In germline, CDR1 is GTSNPN, CDR2 SVGIG (reference sequence). The CDR3 contains 12 residues. Trimming pared 2 bases from V and 6 bases from J, leaving 11 bases between. This CDR3 is CAWSPQGGEQYF. For the CDR3, the DNA is TGTGCCTGGAGTCCACAGGGTGGCGAGCAGTACTTC. Full variable domain (missing parts from reference TRBV30 and TRBJ2-7): SQTIHQWPATLVQPVGSPLSLECTVEGTSNPNLYWYRQAAGRGLQLLFYSVGIGQISSEVPQNLSASRPQDRQFILSSKKLLLSDSGFYLCAWSPQGGEQYFGPGTRLTVT.

The genes are TRBV6-5 and TRBJ1-1; maybe TRBD1 (6 bases). CDR3 length equals 15 residues. The V gene lost 4 bases and the J gene lost 1 base, with 13 bases spanning the gap. CDR1 is MNHEY, CDR2 SVGAGI, per germline. The CDR3 nucleotides are TGTGCCAGCAGTTCCCCCGGGACACCGAACACTGAAGCTTTCTTT. Its translation: CASSSPGTPNTEAFF.

The chain is built from TRBV6-1 and TRBJ2-2, with no clear D. Germline V gives CDR1 MNHNS, CDR2 SASEGT. This CDR3 spans 13 amino acids. The V gene lost 6 bases and the J gene lost 2 bases, with 7 bases spanning the gap. In DNA form, the CDR3 reads TGTGCCAGCAGCCGTAGTAACACCGGGGAGCTGTTTTTT. Protein sequence: CASSRSNTGELFF.

The rearrangement links TRBV11-1 to TRBJ1-3; the D gene is possibly TRBD1 (6 bases). Trimming cost V 3 bases and J 0 bases, with 15 bases left between them. The CDR3 is made up of 17 amino acids. Germline V gives CDR1 SGHAT, CDR2 FQDESV (reference sequence). The DNA of the CDR3 is TGTGCCAGCAGCTTCGGGGGCTCGGCCGGCTCTGGAAACACCATATATTTT. This gives the protein CASSFGGSAGSGNTIYF.

Only one count was recorded for this clonotype. The chain joins TRBV28 to TRBJ2-2, with TRBD2 as a possible D gene (6 bases). This CDR3 has 16 amino acids. Trimming removed 3 bases from V and 5 bases from J, with 16 bases in between. Per germline, CDR1 MDHEN and CDR2 SYDVKM. CDR3 residues: CASSFPYPAGTGELFF. The CDR3 DNA reads TGTGCCAGCAGTTTCCCTTACCCTGCGGGGACCGGGGAGCTGTTTTTT.

This clonotype was seen ten or more times. The CDR3 spells CASKGQYNSPLHF. In DNA form, the CDR3 reads TGTGCCAGCAAGGGACAGTATAATTCACCCCTCCACTTT. The J gene is TRBJ1-6, the V gene TRBV6-1, with 7 bases lining up with TRBD1. This CDR3 is 13 amino acids long. Germline V gene data show CDR1 as MNHNS and CDR2 as SASEGT. Trimming took 7 bases from V and 4 from J; bases not matched to a gene: 1.

Regarding this clonotype: A much larger clone lies a single base off, so this may be a read error. V usage is TRBV4-1 and J usage is TRBJ2-5; D is possibly TRBD2 (5 bases). Germline assignment: CDR1 MGHRA and CDR2 YSYEKL. The length of the CDR3 is 14 residues. For the CDR3, the DNA is TGCGCCAGCAGCCAAGAGAGGGTGTTCAGGACCCTGTACTTC. The encoded protein is CASSQERVFRTLYF.

This clonotype has a count of ten or more. The chain recombines TRBV14 with TRBJ2-5; D remains unclear. Looked up from germline, CDR1 is SGHDN and CDR2 is FVKESK. This CDR3 region has 13 residues. V lost 6 bases, J lost 1 base, and 9 bases lay in between. The CDR3 here is CASRHRSQETQYF. In nucleotides, the CDR3 is TGTGCCAGCAGGCACCGGTCCCAAGAGACCCAGTACTTC.

The table lists this clonotype with many counts. V and J are TRBV6-1 and TRBJ2-7; 7 bases agree with TRBD1. This CDR3 contains 12 residues. The ends lost 8 bases at V and 7 bases at J; junction bases unmatched: 8. Germline V gene sequence: CDR1 MNHNS, CDR2 SASEGT. The CDR3 protein is CASGEQGWEQYF. The CDR3 DNA reads TGTGCCAGCGGGGAACAGGGGTGGGAGCAGTACTTC.

Only one count was recorded for this clonotype. One base away lies a much larger clone, so this may be a sequencing read error. The conserved closing phenylalanine or tryptophan is absent in this CDR3, likely reflecting a read error. The V gene is TRBV6-2 or TRBV6-3, the J gene TRBJ2-2; 7 nucleotides align to TRBD2. This CDR3 has 16 residues. Per germline, CDR1 MNHEY and CDR2 SVGEGT. V lost 2 bases and J lost 2; bases outside the gene matches: 5. CDR3: CASSYGRLANTGELFL. The CDR3 nucleotides are TGTGCCAGCAGTTACGGGAGACTAGCTAACACCGGGGAGCTGTTTCTT.

This clonotype has only a few counts. A much larger clonotype is one base distant, so this may be a read error. J is TRBJ1-6 and V is TRBV30; unclear D gene. CDR3 length equals 15 residues. Germline CDR1 reads GTSNPN; CDR2 reads SVGIG (reference sequence). Trimming removed 2 bases from V and 2 bases from J, with 10 bases in between. In DNA, the CDR3 is TGTGCCTGGAGTAGAAAAAGCCCCTATAATTCACCCCTCCACTTT. Residues: CAWSRKSPYNSPLHF.

This clonotype was counted many times. This chain joins TRBV6-1 and TRBJ2-2; no clear D. Trimming left V 6 bases short and J 6 bases short, with 17 bases between. Looked up from germline, CDR1 is MNHNS and CDR2 is SASEGT. CDR3 length: 15 amino acids. This chain's CDR3 is CASSSHRAASGELFF. CDR3 DNA sequence: TGTGCCAGCAGCTCGCATCGGGCGGCGTCCGGGGAGCTGTTTTTT.

This clonotype was picked up many times. This chain uses TRBV7-2 with TRBJ1-1; 8 nucleotides align to TRBD1. The CDR3 spans 14 residues. Trimming cost V 4 bases and J 4 bases; bases outside gene matches: 5. Germline V gene sequence: CDR1 SGHTA, CDR2 FQGNSA. For the CDR3, the DNA is TGTGCCAGCAGCTATCACAGGGGGGGCACTGAAGCTTTCTTT. It codes for CASSYHRGGTEAFF.

Ten or more counts support this clonotype. The chain links TRBV5-1 to TRBJ1-6, with D possibly matching TRBD1 (6 bases). Trimming removed 0 bases from V and 8 bases from J, with 12 bases in between. The CDR3 length is 15 residues. CDR1 and CDR2 from the germline V gene are SGHRS and YFSETQ. CDR3 in DNA: TGCGCCAGCAGCTTGGCAGGGGTAGCGTATTCACCCCTCCACTTT. It specifies CASSLAGVAYSPLHF.

The sample holds one count of this clonotype. V gene TRBV20-1 combines with J gene TRBJ1-5, with D possibly being TRBD1 (6 bases). Germline CDR1 and CDR2: DFQATT and SNEGSKA (reference sequence). CDR3 length equals 14 residues. Trimming stripped 6 bases from V and 1 base from J, with 13 bases between. The CDR3 nucleotides are TGCAGTGCGATCCAGGGGCAAAGCAATCAGCCCCAGCATTTT. It is translated as CSAIQGQSNQPQHF.

In this sample, this clonotype turned up many times. V usage is TRBV6-5 and J usage is TRBJ1-5, with a tentative D call TRBD1 (6 bases). The length of the CDR3 is 15 residues. Germline V lookup: CDR1 MNHEY, CDR2 SVGAGI. The ends were cut back, 2 bases at V and 5 bases at J, with 13 bases in the middle. CDR3 amino acids: CASSYPRGSDQPQHF. The CDR3 DNA is TGTGCCAGCAGTTACCCCAGGGGTTCCGATCAGCCCCAGCATTTT.

This chain joins TRBV5-1 and TRBJ2-7, with 9 bases aligning to TRBD2. Germline assignment: CDR1 SGHRS and CDR2 YFSETQ. CDR3 size: 18 residues. V lost 0 bases, J lost 5 bases, and 15 bases stayed unmatched. The CDR3 DNA reads TGCGCCAGCAGCTTGGATTGGGGGGGCGCGGGAGGGAGCCACGAGCAGTACTTC. Protein product: CASSLDWGGAGGSHEQYF.

CDR3 sequence (DNA): TGTGCCAGCAGTGCCCCGACTAGCGGGACGAACACCGGGGAGCTGTTTTTT. Its protein product is CASSAPTSGTNTGELFF. V usage is TRBV6-4 and J usage is TRBJ2-2, with 11 bases that match TRBD2. This CDR3 has 17 amino acids. J gave up 0 bases and V 4 bases, and 4 bases lay outside the gene matches. CDR1 is MRHNA, CDR2 SNTAGT, per germline.

This clonotype appeared once. The rearrangement links TRBV4-2 to TRBJ1-6, with TRBD1 as a possible D gene (5 bases). This CDR3 comprises 15 residues. Germline CDR1 LGHNA, CDR2 YNFKEQ. Trimming pared 0 bases from V and 6 bases from J, leaving 9 bases between. CDR3 in DNA: TGTGCCAGCAGCCAAGATCCACAGGCTAATTCACCCCTCCACTTT. Translating gives CASSQDPQANSPLHF.

J is TRBJ2-5 and V is TRBV7-2; 9 positions agree with TRBD1. The CDR3 length is 15 residues. Germline V CDR1 and CDR2: SGHTA, FQGNSA. The J segment lost 5 bases and the V segment lost 4 bases, leaving 8 bases of the junction unmatched. The CDR3 bases are TGTGCCAGCAGCTCCGACAGGGGGGCGTGGGAGACCCAGTACTTC. Its translation is CASSSDRGAWETQYF.

J is TRBJ2-4 and V is TRBV6-1; 7 positions match TRBD2. This CDR3 region has 14 residues. J gave up 6 bases and V 5 bases, and 7 bases lay outside the gene matches. Looked up from germline, CDR1 is MNHNS and CDR2 is SASEGT. The CDR3 DNA follows: TGTGCCAGCAGTATCCAGCGGGATCCAAACATTCAGTACTTC. It codes for CASSIQRDPNIQYF.

This clonotype appeared many times. This may stem from a read error, because a much larger clone lies one nucleotide away. The rearrangement uses TRBV28 and TRBJ1-1; D uncertain. Per the germline V gene, CDR1 is MDHEN and CDR2 is SYDVKM. The CDR3 has 13 residues. The CDR3 DNA reads as TGTGCCTGCAGCGACTCAGGATACACTGAAGCTTTCTTT. Its translation: CACSDSGYTEAFF.

In this sample, this clonotype turned up many times. The gene calls are TRBV12-3 or TRBV12-4 and TRBJ2-5; 7 bases agree with TRBD1. The CDR3 has 13 amino acids. V lost 6 bases to trimming and J lost 1 base; unmatched junction nucleotides: 2. CDR3 loop: CASRGTVQETQYF. The CDR3 nucleotides are TGTGCCAGCAGAGGGACAGTCCAAGAGACCCAGTACTTC.

This clonotype showed up many times. The chain carries TRBV28 and TRBJ2-7; TRBD1 might be the D (7 bases). This CDR3 comprises 17 residues. The V gene's germline CDR1 is MDHEN and CDR2 SYDVKM. V shed 3 bases and J shed 0 bases, with 18 bases lying between them. CDR3 coding DNA: TGTGCCAGCAGTTTCTCCGGTGGCAGGGGGGACTCCTACGAGCAGTACTTC. This gives the protein CASSFSGGRGDSYEQYF.

The chain has TRBV20-1 and TRBJ1-5; TRBD1 is a possible D gene (6 bases). V lost 6 bases and J 1 base, leaving 10 bases between the germline ends. Germline V CDR1 and CDR2: DFQATT, SNEGSKA (reference sequence). CDR3 length equals 13 residues. CDR3 amino acids: CSAWTVSNQPQHF. In nucleotides, the CDR3 is TGCAGTGCCTGGACAGTGAGCAATCAGCCCCAGCATTTT.

This clonotype was seen many times. The rearrangement uses TRBV5-1 and TRBJ2-3; weak D call: TRBD2 (5 bases). Germline values: CDR1 SGHRS, CDR2 YFSETQ. The germline V and J ends were trimmed by 4 bases and 2 bases, with 11 bases remaining between them. This CDR3 region has 14 residues. The CDR3 loop is CASSPDSSTDTQYF. The CDR3 region has the DNA TGCGCCAGCAGCCCGGACTCCTCCACAGATACGCAGTATTTT.

At least ten counts were recorded for this clonotype. CDR3 bases: TGTGCCAGCAGCTTCCGACAGGGTTCTCAAACTTATGGCTACACCTTC. Amino acids: CASSFRQGSQTYGYTF. The V gene is TRBV13, the J gene TRBJ1-2; 7 bases map to TRBD1. V was pared by 3 bases and J by 5 bases, with 12 bases of the junction left unmatched. The CDR3 covers 16 residues. The germline V gene encodes CDR1 PRHDT and CDR2 FYEKMQ (reference sequence).